This is a list of T cell receptor beta chains from one sample in a study of siplizumab effects on memory and regulatory T cells. Sequenced by immunoSEQ multiplex PCR; TCRdb stores in-frame clones only, minus some. The repertoire has 70,000 to 95,000 clones, over 85% of them found once; the top ten carry 6.5%. The sample comprised CD8+ T cells sorted from blood. These receptors were obtained from a human donor in good health. Both conserved end residues are part of each CDR3. D genes are given only for firm matches. Some rows have no size entry. The others give once, few or many, or a class for an expanded clone.

j_gene: TRBJ2-1
d_gene: TRBD2
v_gene: TRBV29-1
abundance: NA
CDR3aa: CSVATSGDYNEQFF
CDR3nt: TGCAGCGTCGCGACTAGCGGGGACTACAATGAGCAGTTCTTC

j_gene: TRBJ1-1
d_gene: TRBD1
v_gene: TRBV6-1
abundance: NA
CDR3aa: CASRGGQGKGEAFF
CDR3nt: TGTGCCAGCAGGGGAGGACAGGGCAAGGGTGAAGCTTTCTTT

j_gene: TRBJ2-7
d_gene: NA
v_gene: TRBV5-1
abundance: NA
CDR3aa: CASGLHSWNLSYEQHF
CDR3nt: TGCGCCAGCGGATTACACAGTTGGAACCTCTCCTACGAGCAGCACTTC

j_gene: TRBJ2-1
d_gene: NA
v_gene: TRBV27
abundance: NA
CDR3aa: CASSLGQGLYNEQFF
CDR3nt: TGTGCCAGCAGTTTAGGGCAGGGCCTCTACAATGAGCAGTTCTTC

j_gene: TRBJ2-5
d_gene: TRBD2
v_gene: TRBV9
abundance: NA
CDR3aa: CASSKAGGPRETQYF
CDR3nt: TGTGCCAGCAGCAAGGCGGGGGGGCCGCGGGAGACCCAGTACTTC

j_gene: TRBJ2-7
d_gene: TRBD2
v_gene: TRBV6-1
abundance: NA
CDR3aa: CASSEEGLASYEQYF
CDR3nt: TGTGCCAGCAGTGAGGAAGGACTAGCGAGCTACGAGCAGTACTTC

j_gene: TRBJ2-7
d_gene: NA
v_gene: TRBV29-1
abundance: NA
CDR3aa: CSVVSGRSYEQYF
CDR3nt: TGCAGCGTTGTTTCAGGGCGCTCCTACGAGCAGTACTTC

j_gene: TRBJ1-5
d_gene: TRBD1
v_gene: TRBV27
abundance: NA
CDR3aa: CASSLTGVGNQPQHF
CDR3nt: TGTGCCAGCAGTTTAACAGGGGTCGGCAATCAGCCCCAGCATTTT

j_gene: TRBJ2-3
d_gene: NA
v_gene: TRBV19
abundance: NA
CDR3aa: CASTALDRLDTQYF
CDR3nt: TGTGCCAGCACAGCCCTCGATCGTCTAGATACGCAGTATTTT

j_gene: TRBJ2-7
d_gene: NA
v_gene: TRBV5-1
abundance: NA
CDR3aa: CASSFNRDYEQYF
CDR3nt: TGCGCCAGCAGCTTTAACAGGGACTACGAGCAGTACTTC

j_gene: TRBJ2-7
d_gene: NA
v_gene: TRBV10-3
abundance: NA
CDR3aa: CAITDRIGEQYF
CDR3nt: TGTGCCATCACCGACAGGATCGGCGAGCAGTACTTC

j_gene: TRBJ1-2
d_gene: NA
v_gene: TRBV12-5
abundance: NA
CDR3aa: CASGFSQNYGYTF
CDR3nt: TGTGCTAGTGGTTTTTCCCAAAACTATGGCTACACCTTC

j_gene: TRBJ1-1
d_gene: NA
v_gene: TRBV4-1
abundance: NA
CDR3aa: CASSQDGGFLEAFF
CDR3nt: TGCGCCAGCAGCCAAGATGGGGGTTTTCTTGAAGCTTTCTTT

j_gene: TRBJ2-1
d_gene: NA
v_gene: TRBV4-1
abundance: NA
CDR3aa: CASSQDPAAGFYNEQFF
CDR3nt: TGCGCCAGCAGCCAAGATCCCGCCGCGGGGTTCTACAATGAGCAGTTCTTC

j_gene: TRBJ2-7
d_gene: TRBD1
v_gene: TRBV5-8
abundance: few
CDR3aa: CASSFRMGQPSYEQYF
CDR3nt: TGTGCCAGCAGCTTTCGGATGGGACAGCCCTCCTACGAGCAGTACTTC

j_gene: TRBJ2-3
d_gene: TRBD2
v_gene: TRBV5-1
abundance: NA
CDR3aa: CASSPGERERRFGDTQYF
CDR3nt: TGCGCCAGCAGCCCCGGTGAGCGGGAGAGGCGATTCGGAGATACGCAGTATTTT

j_gene: TRBJ2-7
d_gene: NA
v_gene: TRBV7-2
abundance: NA
CDR3aa: CASSLGGESYEQYF
CDR3nt: TGTGCCAGCAGCTTAGGGGGCGAGTCCTACGAGCAGTACTTC

j_gene: TRBJ2-3
d_gene: NA
v_gene: TRBV5-6
abundance: NA
CDR3aa: CASSGFIADTQYF
CDR3nt: TGTGCCAGCAGCGGGTTCATAGCGGATACGCAGTATTTT

j_gene: TRBJ2-7
d_gene: NA
v_gene: TRBV5-1
abundance: NA
CDR3aa: CASSLGAGNPYEQYF
CDR3nt: TGCGCCAGCAGCTTGGGTGCGGGAAATCCCTACGAGCAGTACTTC

j_gene: TRBJ1-4
d_gene: TRBD1
v_gene: TRBV9
abundance: NA
CDR3aa: CASSVGDRGYEKLFF
CDR3nt: TGTGCCAGCAGCGTAGGGGACAGGGGATACGAAAAACTGTTTTTT

j_gene: TRBJ1-2
d_gene: NA
v_gene: TRBV19
abundance: NA
CDR3aa: CASSMAGLNYGYTF
CDR3nt: TGTGCCAGTAGTATGGCAGGGCTCAACTATGGCTACACCTTC

j_gene: TRBJ1-2
d_gene: NA
v_gene: TRBV5-6
abundance: NA
CDR3aa: CASGIIQGEYGYTF
CDR3nt: TGTGCCAGCGGAATAATACAGGGCGAGTATGGCTACACCTTC

j_gene: TRBJ2-1
d_gene: NA
v_gene: TRBV7-2
abundance: NA
CDR3aa: CASSYTPLNEQFF
CDR3nt: TGTGCCAGCAGCTATACGCCACTGAATGAGCAGTTCTTC

j_gene: TRBJ2-3
d_gene: NA
v_gene: TRBV9
abundance: NA
CDR3aa: CASSAQGGRSKDTQYF
CDR3nt: TGTGCCAGCAGCGCCCAAGGAGGGAGATCCAAAGATACGCAGTATTTT

j_gene: TRBJ1-2
d_gene: TRBD1
v_gene: TRBV29-1
abundance: NA
CDR3aa: CSAGPTTGGGYTF
CDR3nt: TGCAGCGCCGGACCCACCACAGGGGGCGGCTACACCTTC

j_gene: TRBJ1-1
d_gene: NA
v_gene: TRBV19
abundance: NA
CDR3aa: CASSTPFQGHTEAFF
CDR3nt: TGTGCCAGTAGTACCCCGTTCCAGGGGCACACTGAAGCTTTCTTT

j_gene: TRBJ1-5
d_gene: TRBD1
v_gene: TRBV4-1
abundance: NA
CDR3aa: CASSQDRGLEPQHF
CDR3nt: TGCGCCAGCAGCCAGGACAGGGGTCTTGAGCCCCAGCATTTT

j_gene: TRBJ1-5
d_gene: NA
v_gene: TRBV5-4
abundance: NA
CDR3aa: CASSLTPGQPQHF
CDR3nt: TGTGCCAGCAGCTTAACTCCGGGGCAGCCCCAGCATTTT

j_gene: TRBJ2-7
d_gene: NA
v_gene: TRBV11-3
abundance: NA
CDR3aa: CASSLVAGTYEQYF
CDR3nt: TGTGCCAGCAGCTTAGTCGCGGGCACCTACGAGCAGTACTTC

j_gene: TRBJ1-1
d_gene: NA
v_gene: TRBV7-9
abundance: NA
CDR3aa: CASSPTTLNTEAFF
CDR3nt: TGTGCCAGCAGCCCGACAACGCTGAACACTGAAGCTTTCTTT

j_gene: TRBJ2-3
d_gene: NA
v_gene: TRBV27
abundance: NA
CDR3aa: CASSQPRGPSDTQYF
CDR3nt: TGTGCCAGCAGCCAGCCCCGGGGGCCCTCAGATACGCAGTATTTT